Reported below is one T cell receptor beta chain. The antigen is unknown. The data originate from a study of T cell responses to AZD1222 COVID-19 vaccine. Study-level results: A mostly white British donor set with more females was recruited, and clonal diversity was possibly underestimated.

The length of the CDR3 is 17 residues. Trimming took off 0 bases at V and 0 bases at J, with 11 bases between the two ends. The germline gives CDR1 LNHNV, CDR2 YYDKDF (reference sequence). Recipients boosted at about 4 weeks or about 12 weeks are pooled. Clones were read by immunoSEQ multiplex PCR, and TCRdb kept only the in-frame ones, dropping some. This table holds 45,000 to 70,000 clones, 80% to 90% found once. The chain is built from TRBV15 and TRBJ1-4; the D is unclear. The material sequenced was peripheral blood, taken 28 days after the second AZD1222 dose. This receptor was identified in an adult who received the AZD1222 COVID-19 vaccine. CDR3 amino acids: CATSRDWTFTTNEKLFF. The CDR3, as DNA: TGTGCCACCAGCAGAGACTGGACTTTTACAACTAATGAAAAACTGTTTTTT.